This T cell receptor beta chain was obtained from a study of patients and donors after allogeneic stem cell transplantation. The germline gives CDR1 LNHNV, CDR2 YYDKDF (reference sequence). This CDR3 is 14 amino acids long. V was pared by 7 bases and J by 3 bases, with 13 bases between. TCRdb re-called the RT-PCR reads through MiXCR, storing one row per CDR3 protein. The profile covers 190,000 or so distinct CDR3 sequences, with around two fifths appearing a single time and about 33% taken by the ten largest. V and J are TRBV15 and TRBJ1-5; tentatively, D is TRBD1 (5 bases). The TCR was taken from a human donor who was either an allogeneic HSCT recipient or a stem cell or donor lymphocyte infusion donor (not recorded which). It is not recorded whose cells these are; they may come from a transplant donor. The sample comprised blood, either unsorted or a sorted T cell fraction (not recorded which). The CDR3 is CATTFRDPNQPQHF. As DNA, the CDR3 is TGTGCCACCACCTTCCGGGACCCCAATCAGCCCCAGCATTTT. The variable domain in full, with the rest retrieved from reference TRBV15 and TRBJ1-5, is DAMVIQNPRYQVTQFGKPVTLSCSQTLNHNVMYWYQQKSSQAPKLLFHYYDKDFNNEADTPDNFQSRRPNTSFCFLDIRSPGLGDTAMYLCATTFRDPNQPQHFGDGTRLSIL.